This T cell receptor (beta chain) was found in a study of T cell responses to AZD1222 COVID-19 vaccine. Overall study results and limits: Vaccine-associated CD4 TCRs ranged over spike, dominating at 160-218 and 743-854. Spike-specific TCR breadth and depth grew following two AZD1222 doses.

TCRdb keeps only in-frame clones here, not all; method: immunoSEQ multiplex PCR. The sample lists approximately 90,000 clones, roughly 90% occurring once. A remark on this clone: Its antigen is still unknown.

The V and J ends lost 4 bases and 4 bases respectively, with 6 bases between them. Per the germline V gene, CDR1 is KGHDR and CDR2 is SFDVKD. The CDR3 covers 12 residues. This TCR was recovered from an adult in good health. The chain couples TRBV24-1 to TRBJ1-2; TRBD1 is a possible D gene (5 bases). Source: peripheral blood, taken on day 0 of AZD1222 vaccination. CDR3 residues: CATSEGGYGYTF. DNA of the CDR3: TGTGCCACCAGTGAGGGGGGCTATGGCTACACCTTC.